This is a list of T cell receptor beta chains from one sample in a study of cytotoxic CD8 clonotypes in ibrutinib-treated CLL. The repertoire was sequenced with immunoSEQ multiplex PCR; TCRdb's copy has only in-frame clones and lacks some. The sample has roughly 150,000 clones, around 76% seen once. This specimen was PBMCs, taken after 24 months of ibrutinib treatment. The receptors here all came from a human donor with chronic lymphocytic leukemia. Both conserved end residues are trimmed from each CDR3.

CDR3 protein: ASSPGTSGAEQF
J gene: TRBJ2-1
V gene: TRBV7-3

CDR3 protein: ASSLAQETQY
J gene: TRBJ2-5
V gene: TRBV5-1

CDR3 protein: ASSLSPSGRREQF
J gene: TRBJ2-1
V gene: TRBV7-9

CDR3 protein: ASSSLAGNQETQY
J gene: TRBJ2-5
V gene: TRBV5-1

CDR3 protein: ASSLGQGGGYT
J gene: TRBJ1-2
V gene: TRBV7-2

CDR3 protein: ASSFGRNTGELF
J gene: TRBJ2-2
V gene: TRBV13

CDR3 protein: ASSLGPGTFYGYT
J gene: TRBJ1-2
V gene: TRBV7-6

CDR3 protein: ASSTGEDIGY
J gene: TRBJ2-3
V gene: TRBV28

CDR3 protein: ASSSTSGRPTRGVETQY
J gene: TRBJ2-5
V gene: TRBV7-2

CDR3 protein: ASRQGAWTDTQY
J gene: TRBJ2-3
V gene: TRBV6-4

CDR3 protein: ASSTTLGTEAF
J gene: TRBJ1-1
V gene: TRBV11-2

CDR3 protein: ASRGGEPPYGYT
J gene: TRBJ1-2
V gene: TRBV10-2

CDR3 protein: ASSHTTKGGNTIY
J gene: TRBJ1-3
V gene: TRBV7-9

CDR3 protein: SARQETQY
J gene: TRBJ2-5
V gene: TRBV20-1

CDR3 protein: ASSRAPLGSYEQY
J gene: TRBJ2-7
V gene: TRBV4-2

CDR3 protein: ASSLGTGENEKLF
J gene: TRBJ1-4
V gene: TRBV7-9

CDR3 protein: ASSLGGRGARSEAF
J gene: TRBJ1-1
V gene: TRBV5-1

CDR3 protein: ASSPQGRGEKLF
J gene: TRBJ1-4
V gene: TRBV27

CDR3 protein: ASSSGRTPYEQY
J gene: TRBJ2-7
V gene: TRBV21-1

CDR3 protein: ASSPQGPPETQY
J gene: TRBJ2-5
V gene: TRBV5-6

CDR3 protein: ASSERGAGNTIY
J gene: TRBJ1-3
V gene: TRBV2

CDR3 protein: ASSAPSGANVLT
J gene: TRBJ2-6
V gene: TRBV28

CDR3 protein: ASSTTWDYGYT
J gene: TRBJ1-2
V gene: TRBV7-2

CDR3 protein: AISGLAGGVQETQY
J gene: TRBJ2-5
V gene: TRBV10-3

CDR3 protein: ASSPHPGQGGVYGYT
J gene: TRBJ1-2
V gene: TRBV7-2

CDR3 protein: ASSQQQGAAETQY
J gene: TRBJ2-5
V gene: TRBV4-2

CDR3 protein: ASSVEPEQETQY
J gene: TRBJ2-5
V gene: TRBV9

CDR3 protein: ASRPPIGQGGQF
J gene: TRBJ2-1
V gene: TRBV19

CDR3 protein: ASFGRQGLNYGYT
J gene: TRBJ1-2
V gene: TRBV6-5

CDR3 protein: ASSLGGGPGTDTQY
J gene: TRBJ2-3
V gene: TRBV7-9

CDR3 protein: ASSLGPALPRPGTASSYEQY
J gene: TRBJ2-7
V gene: TRBV5-1

CDR3 protein: ASSWSGGEGNTIY
J gene: TRBJ1-3
V gene: TRBV5-8

CDR3 protein: SVRGLGTEAF
J gene: TRBJ1-1
V gene: TRBV29-1

CDR3 protein: ASSQRGQTNYGYT
J gene: TRBJ1-2
V gene: TRBV4-2

CDR3 protein: ASSFNSWATSPLH
J gene: TRBJ1-6
V gene: TRBV5-4

CDR3 protein: ASSFGEQETQY
J gene: TRBJ2-5
V gene: TRBV11-2

CDR3 protein: ASRAGWDTQY
J gene: TRBJ2-3
V gene: TRBV27

CDR3 protein: ASSGRLTTDTQY
J gene: TRBJ2-3
V gene: TRBV7-9

CDR3 protein: ARGQGLSDTQY
J gene: TRBJ2-3
V gene: TRBV10-3

CDR3 protein: ASSLAYEQF
J gene: TRBJ2-1
V gene: TRBV5-1

CDR3 protein: ASTPGAETDYEQY
J gene: TRBJ2-7
V gene: TRBV28

CDR3 protein: ASSQGPAGETQY
J gene: TRBJ2-5
V gene: TRBV4-2

CDR3 protein: ASSSPGEKLF
J gene: TRBJ1-4
V gene: TRBV7-2

CDR3 protein: ASSLGTSGEETQY
J gene: TRBJ2-5
V gene: TRBV7-3

CDR3 protein: ASSAGGGTEAF
J gene: TRBJ1-1
V gene: TRBV7-3

CDR3 protein: AWSGGEGTQY
J gene: TRBJ2-5
V gene: TRBV30

CDR3 protein: ASSYERTAYEQY
J gene: TRBJ2-7
V gene: TRBV19

CDR3 protein: ASSPQEGKLF
J gene: TRBJ1-4
V gene: TRBV6-5

CDR3 protein: SARGQITQY
J gene: TRBJ2-3
V gene: TRBV20-1